This TCR beta chain was retrieved from a study of radiotherapy plus CTLA-4 blockade in lung cancer. This table comes from immunoSEQ multiplex PCR, and its TCRdb copy is limited to in-frame clones, with some not included. The table includes about 95,000 clones, 83% detected once. Germline V gene data show CDR1 as SGHNT and CDR2 as YYREEE (reference sequence). The CDR3 covers 15 residues. The V end was cut by 1 base, the J end by 3 bases, with 14 bases between. V gene TRBV5-4 combines with J gene TRBJ2-7; D possibly corresponds to TRBD2 (5 bases). This receptor was identified in a human donor with non-small cell lung cancer who had stable disease on radiotherapy plus ipilimumab. This sample comprised peripheral blood, obtained from a patient treated with radiotherapy plus ipilimumab. CDR3 nucleotide sequence: TGTGCCAGCAGCTTGTCCCCCGGGGTGAACTACGAGCAGTACTTC. Its translation: CASSLSPGVNYEQYF. Variable domain in full (rest from reference TRBV5-4 and TRBJ2-7): ETGVTQSPTHLIKTRGQQVTLRCSSQSGHNTVSWYQQALGQGPQFIFQYYREEENGRGNFPPRFSGLQFPNYSSELNVNALELDDSALYLCASSLSPGVNYEQYFGPGTRLTVT.